Listed below are T cell receptor beta chains from one sample, sequenced in a study of cytomegalovirus exposure and HLA in healthy donors. Sequencing was performed with immunoSEQ multiplex PCR; in TCRdb, only in-frame clones are kept and a portion is missing. In the table there are some 180,000 clones, under 80% of which are singletons. Material: PBMCs. The receptors stem from a woman aged 25 to 39 in good health and CMV-seropositive. The CDR3 runs from the conserved cysteine through the conserved F or W. A D gene is named only where the DNA matches it firmly. Expanded clones are given a class, and other clones once, few, many or no size at all.

V gene,clone size,D gene,J gene,CDR3 protein,CDR3 DNA
TRBV13,-,TRBD2,TRBJ2-7,CASSLAGTSSSYEQYF,TGTGCCAGCAGCTTAGCCGGGACTAGCAGCTCCTACGAGCAGTACTTC
TRBV4-1,-,-,TRBJ2-7,CASSQDPFGEQYF,TGCGCCAGCAGCCAAGATCCGTTCGGGGAGCAGTACTTC
TRBV2,-,TRBD1,TRBJ1-4,CASSYRGMGTNEKLFF,TGTGCCAGCAGTTACAGGGGAATGGGAACTAATGAAAAACTGTTTTTT
TRBV19,-,TRBD1,TRBJ1-5,CASNPRDREESNQPQHF,TGTGCCAGTAACCCCCGGGACAGGGAAGAAAGCAATCAGCCCCAGCATTTT
TRBV9,-,TRBD1,TRBJ2-7,CASSVGDRGTYEQYF,TGTGCCAGCAGCGTAGGGGACAGGGGAACCTACGAGCAGTACTTC
TRBV10-1,-,-,TRBJ1-5,CASRARGSNQPQHF,TGCGCCAGCAGGGCCAGGGGCAGCAATCAGCCCCAGCATTTT
TRBV10-2,-,-,TRBJ2-1,CASSDGGGLADEQFF,TGCGCCAGCAGTGATGGGGGGGGCTTGGCTGATGAGCAGTTCTTC
TRBV9,-,TRBD2,TRBJ2-7,CASSVGLAGGVYEQYF,TGTGCCAGCAGCGTAGGCCTAGCGGGGGGAGTCTACGAGCAGTACTTC
TRBV4-2,-,TRBD2,TRBJ2-5,CASSQGTSGKETQYF,TGTGCCAGCAGCCAAGGGACTAGCGGGAAAGAGACCCAGTACTTC
TRBV7-2,-,-,TRBJ2-3,CASSLVGLLDTDTQYF,TGTGCCAGCAGCTTGGTCGGACTGCTCGACACAGATACGCAGTATTTT
TRBV9,-,TRBD1,TRBJ1-1,CASTPGQGAKNTEAFF,TGTGCCAGCACCCCGGGACAGGGGGCCAAGAACACTGAAGCTTTCTTT
TRBV27,-,-,TRBJ2-3,CASFPPSGSTDTQYF,TGTGCCAGCTTTCCGCCCAGCGGGAGCACAGATACGCAGTATTTT
TRBV19,-,TRBD2,TRBJ2-1,CASSIGGVEQFF,TGTGCCAGTAGTATTGGGGGGGTCGAGCAGTTCTTC
TRBV30,once,TRBD1,TRBJ2-7,CACSTGTGTYEQYF,TGTGCCTGTAGTACCGGGACAGGGACTTACGAGCAGTACTTC
TRBV28,-,-,TRBJ2-1,CASSPGYLNEQFF,TGTGCCAGCAGCCCGGGTTATCTCAATGAGCAGTTCTTC
TRBV7-2,-,TRBD1,TRBJ2-7,CASSSQGTGTYEQYF,TGTGCCAGCAGCTCGCAAGGGACAGGGACCTACGAGCAGTACTTC
TRBV6-5,-,-,TRBJ2-3,CASKTQGDTQYF,TGTGCCAGCAAGACCCAGGGGGATACGCAGTATTTT
TRBV7-2,-,TRBD1,TRBJ2-1,CASSSGQSNNEQFF,TGTGCCAGCAGCTCGGGACAGAGTAACAATGAGCAGTTCTTC
TRBV9,-,-,TRBJ2-6,CASSPRDSGANVLTF,TGTGCCAGCAGCCCCCGCGACTCTGGGGCCAACGTCCTGACTTTC
TRBV28,-,-,TRBJ2-7,CASSSHQGFGEQYF,TGTGCCAGCAGTTCACACCAGGGGTTTGGGGAGCAGTACTTC
TRBV29-1,few,TRBD2,TRBJ2-5,CSVEDLLAGGEKETQYF,TGCAGCGTTGAAGATTTACTAGCGGGGGGGGAAAAAGAGACCCAGTACTTC
TRBV6-1,-,TRBD1,TRBJ2-7,CASRRTGDLYEQYF,TGTGCCAGCAGACGGACAGGGGACCTCTACGAGCAGTACTTC
TRBV19,-,-,TRBJ2-3,CASRTPKEGASTDTQYF,TGTGCCAGTAGGACCCCGAAGGAGGGGGCCTCCACAGATACGCAGTATTTT
TRBV15,-,TRBD2,TRBJ2-1,CATSRDRAGGAMAYNEQFF,TGTGCCACCAGCAGAGATCGGGCCGGGGGGGCCATGGCCTACAATGAGCAGTTCTTC
TRBV11-2,few,-,TRBJ2-7,CATRGPANDEQYF,TGTGCCACCCGGGGTCCTGCGAATGACGAGCAGTACTTC
TRBV28,-,-,TRBJ2-1,CASSGAGASYNEQFF,TGTGCCAGCAGCGGGGCGGGGGCGTCTTACAATGAGCAGTTCTTC
TRBV29-1,-,-,TRBJ1-4,CSVWTSPGEKLFF,TGCAGCGTTTGGACATCGCCGGGTGAAAAACTGTTTTTT